The 8 T cell receptor beta chains listed next were all sequenced from one sample in a study of blood T cell repertoires in COVID-19. The repertoire was sequenced with immunoSEQ multiplex PCR; TCRdb's copy has only in-frame clones and lacks some. The data hold about 260,000 clones, with approximately 80% observed a single time. What was sequenced was peripheral blood. The source is a human donor in a cohort sampled during active COVID-19.

The rearrangement joins TRBV3-1 (or the pseudogene TRBV3-2) to TRBJ1-2; D uncertain. CDR3 length equals 13 residues. Germline CDR1 reads LGHDT; CDR2 reads YNNKEL (reference sequence). V dropped 4 bases and J dropped 8 bases, with 14 bases sitting between them. CDR3 bases: TGTGCCAGCAGCCCGATGCTTATGACAGGCTACACCTTC. It codes for CASSPMLMTGYTF.

In DNA form, the CDR3 reads TGCAGCGTTGACGGGGGAGTCAATGAGCAGTTCTTC. This translates into CSVDGGVNEQFF. The genes are TRBV29-1 and TRBJ2-1; TRBD2 is a possible D gene (6 bases). Trimming stripped 3 bases from V and 6 bases from J, with 9 bases between. The CDR3 length is 12 residues. Germline CDR1 is SQVTM and CDR2 is ANQGSEA.

This clone was seen many times. The gene calls are TRBV11-2 and TRBJ2-7; the D is unclear. The CDR3 runs 13 residues. Germline lookup yields CDR1 SGHAT and CDR2 FQNNGV. V lost 1 base and J 5 bases, leaving 9 bases between the germline ends. The CDR3 nucleotides are TGTGCCAGCAGCTTAGGACTGTCAAACGAGCAGTACTTC. Its protein is CASSLGLSNEQYF. The full variable domain, in which reference TRBV11-2 and TRBJ2-7 provide the parts outside the CDR3, is EAGVAQSPRYKIIEKRQSVAFWCNPISGHATLYWYQQILGQGPKLLIQFQNNGVVDDSQLPKDRFSAERLKGVDSTLKIQPAKLEDSAVYLCASSLGLSNEQYFGPGTRLTVT.

This clone showed up many times. V and J are TRBV10-1 and TRBJ2-7; no definite D call. The CDR3 contains 14 residues. Looked up from germline, CDR1 is WNHNN and CDR2 is SYGVQD (reference sequence). The ends were cut back, 4 bases at V and 6 bases at J, with 16 bases in the middle. The CDR3 coding sequence is TGCGCCAGCAGTGCCGATTTCAAGCTACGCGAGCAGTACTTC. It is translated as CASSADFKLREQYF.

The chain joins TRBV13 to TRBJ2-1, with 8 bases aligning to TRBD2. Trimming at V came to 5 bases and at J to 3 bases, leaving 12 bases not matched to a gene. Per germline, CDR1 PRHDT and CDR2 FYEKMQ (reference sequence). The CDR3 covers 17 residues. The chain's CDR3 is CASSPNLGGGSYNEQFF. The DNA for the CDR3 is TGTGCCAGCAGCCCCAACTTAGGCGGGGGGAGCTACAATGAGCAGTTCTTC.

This clone was seen once. The chain joins TRBV5-5 to TRBJ1-1; D is unresolved. Per the germline V gene, CDR1 is SGHKS and CDR2 is YYEKEE (reference sequence). Trimming pared 5 bases from V and 2 bases from J, leaving 10 bases between. CDR3 size: 13 residues. The CDR3 DNA is TGTGCCAGCAGGTGGGCCTATAACACTGAAGCTTTCTTT. This sequence encodes CASRWAYNTEAFF.

The rearrangement uses TRBV5-1 and TRBJ2-7; 8 bases agree with TRBD1. This CDR3 region has 15 residues. Germline CDR1 reads SGHRS; CDR2 reads YFSETQ. Unmatched junction bases numbered 11, after V lost 4 bases and J lost 5 bases. The CDR3 nucleotides read TGCGCCAGCAGCGTTTGGGGACAGGTACCCGACGAGCAGTACTTC. This gives the protein CASSVWGQVPDEQYF.

The J gene is TRBJ2-5, the V gene TRBV5-4, with TRBD1 as a possible D gene (7 bases). This CDR3 is 15 amino acids long. Germline V lookup: CDR1 SGHNT, CDR2 YYREEE (reference sequence). The V end lost 5 bases, the J end lost 5 bases, and 19 bases lay between the germline ends. The CDR3 here is CASRRLGAGGETQYF. CDR3 nucleotide sequence: TGTGCCAGCAGGCGGTTGGGGGCAGGGGGGGAGACCCAGTACTTC.